Presented here are 31 T cell receptor beta chains from one specimen sequenced in a study of T cells in Graves' hyperthyroidism and ophthalmopathy. TCR beta CDR3 sequences were amplified from RNA transcripts. First-round RT-PCR of the TCR CDR3 relied on the HTBI primer set. TCRdb reprocessed the multiplex PCR reads via MiXCR and lists one record per CDR3 protein. Seen here are 330,000 or so distinct CDR3 sequences, less than 20% observed once, and the top ten hold roughly 16%. Material: blood. These receptor sequences come from a woman aged 40 to 55 with Graves' ophthalmopathy.

This clonotype was picked up many times. The CDR3 region is CASSQQPQGHGYTF. The CDR3 bases are TGTGCCAGCAGCCAGCAGCCGCAGGGCCATGGCTACACCTTC. The chain carries TRBV28 and TRBJ1-2, with TRBD1 as a possible D gene (5 bases). Trimming shortened V by 6 bases and J by 6 bases, and 17 bases separated the two germline ends. Germline CDR1 is MDHEN and CDR2 is SYDVKM. CDR3 length: 14 amino acids.

This clonotype was seen many times. The chain uses TRBV6-1 and TRBJ1-2; D is unclear. Trimming cost V 1 base and J 8 bases, with 11 bases left between them. The CDR3 spans 13 residues. Per germline, CDR1 MNHNS and CDR2 SASEGT. CDR3 nucleotides: TGTGCCAGCAGTGAAGTGGCCCTGAGGGGCTACACCTTC. This sequence encodes CASSEVALRGYTF.

This clonotype appeared many times. The rearrangement joins TRBV7-2 to TRBJ1-3; TRBD1 might be the D (5 bases). This CDR3 contains 19 residues. V was cut by 5 bases and J by 0 bases, with 23 bases left in between. Germline lookup yields CDR1 SGHTA and CDR2 FQGNSA. In DNA form, the CDR3 reads TGTGCCAGCAGCCTCCCCGGTGGGGCCAGACTCCTCTCTGGAAACACCATATATTTT. Its translation: CASSLPGGARLLSGNTIYF. The whole variable domain, filled in from reference TRBV7-2 and TRBJ1-3, reads GAGVSQSPSNKVTEKGKDVELRCDPISGHTALYWYRQSLGQGLEFLIYFQGNSAPDKSGLPSDRFSAERTGGSVSTLTIQRTQQEDSAVYLCASSLPGGARLLSGNTIYFGEGSWLTVV.

This clonotype has a count of ten or more. The chain has TRBV5-4 and TRBJ1-2, with TRBD1 identical over 7 bases. The V and J ends lost 4 bases and 4 bases, in that order; junction bases with no gene match: 4. The germline V gene encodes CDR1 SGHNT and CDR2 YYREEE (reference sequence). The length of the CDR3 is 13 residues. CDR3 sequence: CASSGNRGYGYTF. The CDR3, as DNA: TGTGCCAGCAGCGGTAACAGGGGCTATGGCTACACCTTC. Variable domain in full (rest from reference TRBV5-4 and TRBJ1-2): ETGVTQSPTHLIKTRGQQVTLRCSSQSGHNTVSWYQQALGQGPQFIFQYYREEENGRGNFPPRFSGLQFPNYSSELNVNALELDDSALYLCASSGNRGYGYTFGSGTRLTVV.

This clonotype has at least ten counts. The chain carries TRBV24-1 and TRBJ1-5, with a weak D call TRBD1 (6 bases). In germline, CDR1 is KGHDR, CDR2 SFDVKD. The V end lost 7 bases, the J end lost 2 bases, and 11 bases lay between the germline ends. This CDR3 spans 14 amino acids. CDR3 residues: CATRDREGNQPQHF. The DNA of the CDR3 is TGTGCCACCAGGGACAGAGAAGGCAATCAGCCCCAGCATTTT.

This clonotype showed up just a few times. CDR3: CASSPDAYQETQYF. The CDR3 DNA is TGTGCCAGCAGCCCAGACGCGTACCAAGAGACCCAGTACTTC. The chain combines TRBV3-1 with TRBJ2-5; D gene ambiguous. The CDR3 covers 14 residues. The V and J ends lost 4 bases and 0 bases respectively, with 9 bases between them. The V gene's germline CDR1 is LGHDT and CDR2 YNNKEL (reference sequence).

In this sample, this clonotype turned up a few times. The chain links TRBV20-1 to TRBJ1-3; D is uncertain. Germline loops: CDR1 DFQATT, CDR2 SNEGSKA (reference sequence). The CDR3 extends over 16 amino acids. Trimming removed 1 base at V and 0 bases at J, with 13 bases between. DNA of the CDR3: TGCAGTGCTAGAGTTGATAATCGAAACTCTGGAAACACCATATATTTT. Translated: CSARVDNRNSGNTIYF.

The chain has TRBV12-3 or TRBV12-4 and TRBJ1-5; D unclear. This CDR3 is 13 amino acids long. V was shortened by 1 base and J by 9 bases, with 10 bases between the two germline ends. This chain's CDR3 is CASSLGTAAPQHF. Here the CDR3 DNA reads TGTGCCAGCAGTTTAGGTACGGCGGCGCCCCAGCATTTT.

This clonotype appeared many times. The chain is built from TRBV4-3 and TRBJ2-7, with 8 bases fitting TRBD1. Germline CDR1 LGHNA, CDR2 YSLEER. V dropped 4 bases and J dropped 3; count of bases not matched to a gene: 8. The CDR3 has 15 amino acids. In DNA form, the CDR3 reads TGCGCCAGCAGCCGAGACGGGACAGGCAACTACGAGCAGTACTTC. It yields the protein CASSRDGTGNYEQYF.

This clonotype was counted at least ten times. The chain has TRBV7-8 and TRBJ2-7, with D possibly matching TRBD2 (6 bases). The CDR3 covers 15 residues. V lost 3 bases and J 2 bases, leaving 14 bases between the germline ends. Germline V gene lookup returns CDR1 SGHVS and CDR2 FQNEAQ. As DNA, the CDR3 is TGTGCCAGCAGCTTTGGGGGGAGTTCGACCTACGAGCAGTACTTC. Translating it yields CASSFGGSSTYEQYF.

The chain joins TRBV27 to TRBJ1-1; D unresolved. CDR3 length: 13 amino acids. With 3 bases removed from V and 4 bases from J, the gap between germline ends came to 9 bases. The germline gives CDR1 MNHEY, CDR2 SMNVEV (reference sequence). The CDR3: CASSFVGSTEAFF. The CDR3 nucleotides are TGTGCCAGCAGTTTTGTAGGTAGCACTGAAGCTTTCTTT.

This clonotype appeared many times. This chain links TRBV7-6 with TRBJ2-7; TRBD1 matches 10 bases. Unmatched junction bases numbered 8, after V lost 1 base and J lost 5 bases. CDR3 length: 16 amino acids. Germline CDR1 SGHVS, CDR2 FNYEAQ. The CDR3 loop is CASSLGRDRGFDEQYF. CDR3 bases: TGTGCCAGCAGCTTAGGCCGGGACAGGGGCTTCGACGAGCAGTACTTC.

This clonotype was recorded many times. The chain has TRBV4-3 and TRBJ2-7; D is possibly TRBD1 or TRBD2 (5 bases each). The CDR3 extends over 13 amino acids. V was clipped by 1 base and J by 5 bases, with 9 bases between them. In germline, CDR1 is LGHNA, CDR2 YSLEER. CDR3 residues: CASSQAGADEQYF. The CDR3 DNA is TGCGCCAGCAGCCAAGCCGGGGCCGACGAGCAGTACTTC.

At least ten counts were recorded for this clonotype. The chain is built from TRBV30 and TRBJ2-7; D is ambiguous. Trimming shortened V by 0 bases and J by 3 bases, and 9 bases separated the two germline ends. CDR1 and CDR2 from the germline V gene are GTSNPN and SVGIG (reference sequence). The CDR3 is made up of 13 amino acids. CDR3 in amino acids: CAWSVGRNYEQYF. CDR3 DNA sequence: TGTGCCTGGAGTGTCGGACGAAACTACGAGCAGTACTTC.

This clonotype has a count of ten or more. The chain combines TRBV20-1 with TRBJ2-7; 10 bases are a match to TRBD2. Germline V lookup: CDR1 DFQATT, CDR2 SNEGSKA (reference sequence). The V and J ends lost 6 bases and 7 bases, in that order; junction bases with no gene match: 15. This CDR3 comprises 15 residues. The CDR3 sequence: CSASPVTSGNLEQYF. The CDR3 bases are TGCAGTGCCTCGCCCGTCACTAGCGGGAATTTAGAGCAGTACTTC.

Ten or more counts support this clonotype. The chain employs TRBV11-2 and TRBJ1-1; D is undetermined. The CDR3 has 16 amino acids. Germline V gives CDR1 SGHAT, CDR2 FQNNGV. V gave up 5 bases and J gave up 1 base, with 17 bases separating them. The CDR3 nucleotides are TGTGCCAGCAGCAGCGGTGTCCGCCGGGAGAACACTGAAGCTTTCTTT. Protein product: CASSSGVRRENTEAFF.

In the case of this clonotype: A read error is possible here, since a much larger clone lies one base away. The genes are TRBV5-1 and TRBJ1-5; D is unclear. Germline V gene data show CDR1 as SGHRS and CDR2 as YFSETQ. CDR3 size: 15 residues. The CDR3 DNA reads TGCGCCAGCAGCTTGAATTGGGGTGGAGGTCAGGCCCAGCATTTT. Translating gives CASSLNWGGGQAQHF.

This clonotype was seen ten or more times. The chain employs TRBV30 and TRBJ1-3; D perhaps matches TRBD1 (5 bases). V was trimmed by 4 bases and J by 9 bases, leaving 13 bases between them. The CDR3 spans 12 residues. In germline, CDR1 is GTSNPN, CDR2 SVGIG (reference sequence). The CDR3: CAWNQGLGTIYF. DNA of the CDR3: TGTGCCTGGAATCAGGGTCTCGGCACCATATATTTT.

In its sample, this clonotype was seen many times. The V gene is TRBV7-2, the J gene TRBJ2-5, with 8 bases identical to TRBD2. Germline CDR1 reads SGHTA; CDR2 reads FQGNSA. The CDR3 runs 16 residues. V dropped 4 bases and J dropped 5; count of bases not matched to a gene: 12. CDR3 DNA sequence: TGTGCCAGCAGCTCAGGGAGCGGGAGATCACTGGAGACCCAGTACTTC. Translation gives CASSSGSGRSLETQYF.

This clonotype was counted at least ten times. The chain combines TRBV11-1 with TRBJ1-3, with D uncertain. The CDR3 contains 17 residues. The V and J ends lost 1 base and 0 bases respectively, with 13 bases between them. Germline loops: CDR1 SGHAT, CDR2 FQDESV (reference sequence). The CDR3 protein is CASSLGPWIDSGNTIYF. In DNA, the CDR3 is TGTGCCAGCAGCTTAGGTCCATGGATTGACTCTGGAAACACCATATATTTT.

There are many counts of this clonotype. This rearrangement joins TRBV27 to TRBJ1-2; 7 nucleotides align to TRBD1. From germline, CDR1 is MNHEY and CDR2 SMNVEV (reference sequence). Trimming removed 6 bases from V and 6 bases from J; junction bases left unmatched: 7. The CDR3 runs to 13 residues. The CDR3 DNA is TGTGCCAGCAGCCTGACAGGGCTTCATGGCTACACCTTC. This gives the protein CASSLTGLHGYTF.

This clonotype has ten or more counts. This sequence joins TRBV27 and TRBJ1-1; D perhaps matches TRBD1 (5 bases). CDR1 and CDR2 (germline): MNHEY, SMNVEV (reference sequence). The V and J ends lost 2 bases and 4 bases respectively, with 11 bases between them. The CDR3 is made up of 14 amino acids. For the CDR3, the DNA is TGTGCCAGCAGTTTAAGGGGAGGGGTCACTGAAGCTTTCTTT. Its translation is CASSLRGGVTEAFF.

This clonotype was picked up many times. This chain connects TRBV7-9 to TRBJ2-7; 10 bases agree with TRBD2. The V gene's germline CDR1 is SEHNR and CDR2 FQNEAQ (reference sequence). The CDR3 length is 14 residues. The V gene end was trimmed by 7 bases and the J gene end by 1 base; junction bases not matched to a gene: 4. The DNA for the CDR3 is TGTGCCAGCACCACGACTAGCGGGTCCTACGAGCAGTACTTC. It yields the protein CASTTTSGSYEQYF.

This clonotype was counted many times. The chain combines TRBV2 with TRBJ1-2; 7 bases match TRBD1. Germline trimming cut 6 bases from V and 4 bases from J; bases unmatched to any gene: 5. The CDR3 has 13 amino acids. The germline gives CDR1 SNHLY, CDR2 FYNNEI. DNA for the CDR3: TGTGCCAGCAGCATGACAGGGACCTATGGCTACACCTTC. Its translation is CASSMTGTYGYTF.

The J gene is TRBJ1-2, the V gene TRBV6-1; 9 bases align to TRBD1. V dropped 6 bases and J dropped 8; count of bases not matched to a gene: 10. Germline V gene data show CDR1 as MNHNS and CDR2 as SASEGT. The length of the CDR3 is 14 residues. The CDR3 region is CASSPGQGGAGYTF. CDR3 DNA: TGTGCCAGCAGCCCGGGACAGGGCGGCGCCGGCTACACCTTC.

This clonotype came up many times. V usage is TRBV3-1 and J usage is TRBJ1-1; D not resolved. The germline CDR1 and CDR2 sequences are LGHDT and YNNKEL (reference sequence). Trimming stripped 1 base from V and 7 bases from J, with 10 bases between. This CDR3 comprises 13 residues. The CDR3 coding sequence is TGTGCCAGCAGCCAAGTCGAAGAGCTTGAAGCTTTCTTT. Its translation: CASSQVEELEAFF.

As regards this clonotype: Given a much more abundant clone one base away, this may be a read error. The chain has TRBV7-9 and TRBJ2-5; D may correspond to TRBD1 or TRBD2 (5 bases each). The CDR3 has 14 amino acids. Trimming pared 5 bases from V and 1 base from J, leaving 11 bases between. Germline CDR1 reads SEHNR; CDR2 reads FQNEAQ (reference sequence). The CDR3 nucleotides are TGTGCCAGCAGCGTAGTAGGGACCCAAGAGACCCAGTACTTC. This sequence encodes CASSVVGTQETQYF.

The V call is TRBV29-1, the J call TRBJ1-1, with a weak D call TRBD1 (5 bases). V lost 6 bases to trimming and J lost 3 bases, with 17 bases between them. Germline values: CDR1 SQVTM, CDR2 ANQGSEA. This CDR3 is built from 14 residues. The CDR3 nucleotides are TGCAGCGTCCCTAGGGGCGAAACGTACACTGAAGCTTTCTTT. Protein sequence: CSVPRGETYTEAFF.

Ten or more counts support this clonotype. CDR3 region: CASRGQGPSGANVLTF. The CDR3 nucleotides read TGTGCCAGCCGAGGGCAGGGTCCCTCTGGGGCCAACGTCCTGACTTTC. This chain joins TRBV28 and TRBJ2-6, with D perhaps assigned TRBD1 or TRBD2 (5 bases each). V lost 8 bases and J lost 0, with 14 bases in between. Germline V gives CDR1 MDHEN, CDR2 SYDVKM. The CDR3 sequence is 16 residues long.

This clonotype was observed once. The V and J genes are TRBV7-9 and TRBJ2-5, with 7 nucleotides matching TRBD2. This CDR3 has 15 amino acids. Trimming cost V 4 bases and J 0 bases; bases outside gene matches: 5. The germline V gene has CDR1 SEHNR and CDR2 FQNEAQ (reference sequence). DNA of the CDR3: TGTGCCAGCAGCTCGACTAGCAGAGACCAAGAGACCCAGTACTTC. Translation: CASSSTSRDQETQYF.

This clonotype was counted ten times or more. The chain uses TRBV11-2 and TRBJ1-5, with D hard to call. In germline, CDR1 is SGHAT, CDR2 FQNNGV. The CDR3 is 14 amino acids. V was clipped by 1 base and J by 4 bases, with 8 bases between them. The CDR3 nucleotides are TGTGCCAGCAGCTTAGGGCAGACGAATCAGCCCCAGCATTTT. This codes for CASSLGQTNQPQHF.